Below are 27 T cell receptor beta chains sequenced from a single sample in a study of cytomegalovirus exposure and HLA in healthy donors. PCR amplification relied on 60 Vbeta primers (plus 13 Jbeta primers). Repertoires were generated with immunoSEQ multiplex PCR, while TCRdb's copy carries only in-frame clones and drops some. The table shows about 52,000 clones, with approximately 77% occurring only once. Sequencing was done on a sample of PBMCs. These receptors were collected from a woman between 50 and 59 years old in good health and CMV-seronegative.

The chain couples TRBV9 to TRBJ2-3; TRBD2 is a possible D gene (6 bases). Germline lookup yields CDR1 SGDLS and CDR2 YYNGEE. Trimming took off 7 bases at V and 7 bases at J, with 19 bases between the two ends. This CDR3 region has 14 residues. The DNA for the CDR3 is TGTGCCAGCGGAGGGGTTGATGGTGGTTATACGCAGTATTTT. This gives the protein CASGGVDGGYTQYF.

V is TRBV6-1 and J is TRBJ2-7, with D possibly TRBD1 on 6 matching bases. The germline V and J ends were trimmed by 6 bases and 3 bases, with 9 bases remaining between them. This CDR3 has 12 amino acids. Germline loops: CDR1 MNHNS, CDR2 SASEGT. This CDR3 reads CASRLQGYEQYF. As DNA, the CDR3 is TGTGCCAGCAGACTACAGGGCTACGAGCAGTACTTC.

J is TRBJ1-1 and V is TRBV6-1; 7 positions match TRBD1. The CDR3 has 14 amino acids. The junction had 5 bases not matched to a gene; V was cut back by 2 bases and J by 5 bases. Germline CDR1 is MNHNS and CDR2 is SASEGT. For the CDR3, the DNA is TGTGCCAGCAGTGAACGGTCAGGGGGGACTGAAGCTTTCTTT. Its translation: CASSERSGGTEAFF.

The chain recombines TRBV6-6 with TRBJ2-7; 9 bases are shared with TRBD1. The CDR3 extends over 14 amino acids. The germline V gene encodes CDR1 MNHNY and CDR2 SVGAGI (reference sequence). J lost 6 bases, V lost 6 bases, and 9 bases had no gene match. The CDR3 loop reads CASSTGQGTGEQYF. The CDR3 nucleotides are TGTGCCAGCAGCACGGGACAGGGTACGGGCGAGCAGTACTTC.

The chain employs TRBV10-3 and TRBJ1-4; no clear D gene. Germline CDR1 and CDR2: ENHRY and SYGVKD. Trimming removed 0 bases at V and 11 bases at J, with 16 bases between. This CDR3 is built from 15 residues. The DNA for the CDR3 is TGTGCCATCAGTGAGTCTGAAACACCAACGGGGAAACTGTTTTTT. This gives the protein CAISESETPTGKLFF.

The chain combines TRBV4-2 with TRBJ2-1; a possible D gene is TRBD2 (6 bases). Germline V gene sequence: CDR1 LGHNA, CDR2 YNFKEQ. The CDR3 loop spans 15 amino acids. With 1 base removed from V and 6 bases from J, the gap between germline ends came to 13 bases. CDR3 loop: CASSQGGGATNEQFF. The CDR3 nucleotides are TGTGCCAGCAGCCAAGGAGGCGGGGCTACCAATGAGCAGTTCTTC.

The chain links TRBV9 to TRBJ2-5, with no clear D. CDR1 is SGDLS and CDR2 is YYNGEE in the germline V gene. V was pared by 0 bases and J by 3 bases, with 6 bases between. The CDR3 has 13 amino acids. The CDR3 here is CASSVAPEETQYF. CDR3 DNA: TGTGCCAGCAGCGTAGCCCCCGAAGAGACCCAGTACTTC.

This chain uses TRBV9 with TRBJ2-1; tentatively, D is TRBD1 (5 bases). In germline, CDR1 is SGDLS, CDR2 YYNGEE. There are 15 residues in the CDR3. Trimming took off 4 bases at V and 7 bases at J, with 18 bases between the two ends. The CDR3 DNA is TGTGCCAGCAGCCGCGACTCCAGGGCAGGGAATGAGCAGTTCTTC. It yields the protein CASSRDSRAGNEQFF. The full variable domain, completed using reference TRBV9 and TRBJ2-1, is DSGVTQTPKHLITATGQRVTLRCSPRSGDLSVYWYQQSLDQGLQFLIQYYNGEERAKGNILERFSAQQFPDLHSELNLSSLELGDSALYFCASSRDSRAGNEQFFGPGTRLTVL.

This clone was counted only a few times. The chain employs TRBV10-3 and TRBJ1-2, with D tentatively TRBD1 (5 bases). CDR3 length: 13 amino acids. Trimming cost V 5 bases and J 5 bases, with 12 bases left between them. Germline assignment: CDR1 ENHRY and CDR2 SYGVKD. CDR3 sequence reads: CAISPQELYGYTF. In DNA, the CDR3 is TGTGCCATCAGTCCACAGGAGTTGTATGGCTACACCTTC.

The gene calls are TRBV7-2 and TRBJ1-1, with D possibly matching TRBD1 (6 bases). The germline gives CDR1 SGHTA, CDR2 FQGNSA. The V end lost 5 bases, the J end lost 10 bases, and 20 bases lay between the germline ends. The CDR3 is 14 amino acids. The CDR3: CASSPSTLGQRAFF. The CDR3 DNA sequence: TGTGCCAGCAGCCCCAGTACCCTAGGACAGAGAGCTTTCTTT.

V is TRBV30 and J is TRBJ2-3; tentatively, D is TRBD2 (5 bases). Germline CDR1 reads GTSNPN; CDR2 reads SVGIG (reference sequence). Trimming shortened V by 7 bases and J by 7 bases, and 12 bases separated the two germline ends. This CDR3 comprises 11 residues. CDR3: CALGALNTQYF. The CDR3, as DNA: TGTGCCTTGGGAGCCCTCAATACGCAGTATTTT.

This sequence joins TRBV29-1 and TRBJ2-3; D remains unclear. V lost 4 bases and J lost 6, with 8 bases in between. CDR1 SQVTM and CDR2 ANQGSEA come from the germline V gene. CDR3 length equals 11 residues. CDR3 sequence (DNA): TGCAGCGTTGGGCTGATGGATACGCAGTATTTT. Translating gives CSVGLMDTQYF.

The rearrangement links TRBV2 to TRBJ2-1; D is possibly TRBD2 (5 bases). Germline-derived CDR1 and CDR2 are SNHLY and FYNNEI. Trimming removed 7 bases from V and 0 bases from J, with 16 bases in between. The CDR3 consists of 16 residues. Written as DNA, the CDR3 is TGTGCCAGCACCCCGTCGGGGAGAAGCTCCTACAATGAGCAGTTCTTC. It is translated as CASTPSGRSSYNEQFF.

Only one count was recorded for this clone. V and J are TRBV29-1 and TRBJ1-1; 7 bases are shared with TRBD1. V shed 4 bases and J 8 bases; nucleotides not matched to a gene: 16. Per the germline V gene, CDR1 is SQVTM and CDR2 is ANQGSEA. The CDR3 is 15 residues long. The CDR3 region is CSVADETGRISEAFF. DNA of the CDR3: TGCAGCGTTGCAGATGAGACAGGGAGGATTTCGGAAGCTTTCTTT. Looking up the rest from reference TRBV29-1 and TRBJ1-1 gives the full variable domain: SAVISQKPSRDICQRGTSLTIQCQVDSQVTMMFWYRQQPGQSLTLIATANQGSEATYESGFVIDKFPISRPNLTFSTLTVSNMSPEDSSIYLCSVADETGRISEAFFGQGTRLTVV.

The chain uses TRBV19 and TRBJ1-2; 11 nucleotides match TRBD1. J lost 4 bases, V lost 7 bases, and 5 bases had no gene match. Germline V gene data show CDR1 as LNHDA and CDR2 as SQIVND (reference sequence). The CDR3 sequence is 14 residues long. In nucleotides, the CDR3 is TGTGCCAGTACTCTGGGACAGGGGGGCTATGGCTACACCTTC. It codes for CASTLGQGGYGYTF.

This clone was counted only a few times. The chain combines TRBV7-9 with TRBJ2-3, with D maybe TRBD2 (7 bases). V was clipped by 3 bases and J by 4 bases, with 14 bases between them. The CDR3 is 15 residues long. Germline V gives CDR1 SEHNR, CDR2 FQNEAQ (reference sequence). As DNA, the CDR3 is TGTGCCAGCAGCTTTGACGGGGGGCGGGCAGATACGCAGTATTTT. Protein sequence: CASSFDGGRADTQYF.

V and J are TRBV2 and TRBJ2-1, with TRBD2 as a possible D gene (6 bases). This CDR3 is 12 amino acids long. Trimming left V 3 bases short and J 12 bases short, with 12 bases between. The V gene's germline CDR1 is SNHLY and CDR2 FYNNEI. The CDR3 sequence: CASSETRGRQFF. For the CDR3, the DNA is TGTGCCAGCAGTGAGACTAGAGGAAGGCAGTTCTTC. Full variable domain (outside the CDR3, taken from reference TRBV2 and TRBJ2-1): EPEVTQTPSHQVTQMGQEVILRCVPISNHLYFYWYRQILGQKVEFLVSFYNNEISEKSEIFDDQFSVERPDGSNFTLKIRSTKLEDSAMYFCASSETRGRQFFGPGTRLTVL.

V usage is TRBV6-5 and J usage is TRBJ2-3; D gene uncertain. The length of the CDR3 is 11 residues. Germline loops: CDR1 MNHEY, CDR2 SVGAGI. V dropped 11 bases and J dropped 9 bases, with 15 bases sitting between them. The CDR3 DNA reads as TGTGCCGCCGCCCGCGGCACGACGCAGTATTTT. Translating gives CAAARGTTQYF.

The chain recombines TRBV7-2 with TRBJ2-7; 8 nucleotides line up with TRBD1. The CDR3 totals 14 residues. The V segment lost 4 bases and the J segment 5 bases; nucleotides outside the gene matches: 7. CDR1 SGHTA and CDR2 FQGNSA come from the germline V gene. CDR3 in DNA: TGTGCCAGCAGCTCCGAGACAGGGGCTCACGAGCAGTACTTC. It specifies CASSSETGAHEQYF.

The chain employs TRBV5-5 and TRBJ2-1, with 8 bases lining up with TRBD2. CDR1 is SGHKS and CDR2 is YYEKEE in the germline V gene (reference sequence). The length of the CDR3 is 16 residues. V lost 0 bases to trimming and J lost 0 bases; unmatched junction nucleotides: 2. The CDR3 nucleotides read TGTGCCAGCAGCTTGGCCACTAGCGGCTCCTACAATGAGCAGTTCTTC. It translates to CASSLATSGSYNEQFF.

This clone was seen once. The chain employs TRBV10-3 and TRBJ2-3; D is unclear. Looked up from germline, CDR1 is ENHRY and CDR2 is SYGVKD. V was cut by 5 bases and J by 1 base, with 7 bases left in between. CDR3 length: 13 residues. The CDR3 DNA is TGTGCCATCAGTTCAGAAGGCACAGATACGCAGTATTTT. Its protein is CAISSEGTDTQYF.

The chain joins TRBV5-1 to TRBJ2-1; TRBD2 matches at 11 bases. Germline lookup yields CDR1 SGHRS and CDR2 YFSETQ. V lost 1 base and J lost 7; bases outside the gene matches: 4. The CDR3 is 15 amino acids. CDR3 region: CASSLKLAGGNEQFF. The CDR3 bases are TGCGCCAGCAGCTTGAAATTAGCGGGGGGGAATGAGCAGTTCTTC.

V usage is TRBV4-2 and J usage is TRBJ1-6, with 9 bases matching TRBD1. V lost 0 bases and J lost 6; bases outside the gene matches: 15. Germline assignment: CDR1 LGHNA and CDR2 YNFKEQ. The CDR3 has 20 residues. The CDR3 reads CASSQDPGQGPLHVNSPLHF. In DNA form, the CDR3 reads TGTGCCAGCAGCCAAGATCCGGGACAGGGTCCCCTACACGTTAATTCACCCCTCCACTTT.

The J gene is TRBJ1-1, the V gene TRBV6-1; 7 bases are a match to TRBD1. Germline V CDR1 and CDR2: MNHNS, SASEGT. V was clipped by 7 bases and J by 3 bases; unmatched bases: 8. The length of the CDR3 is 14 residues. The CDR3 protein is CASKKEGADTEAFF. DNA of the CDR3: TGTGCCAGCAAAAAAGAGGGGGCGGACACTGAAGCTTTCTTT.

This sequence joins TRBV7-9 and TRBJ1-1, with 7 bases lining up with TRBD1. V shed 0 bases, J shed 3 bases, and the junction held 4 bases outside the gene matches. This CDR3 comprises 15 residues. The germline V gene encodes CDR1 SEHNR and CDR2 FQNEAQ (reference sequence). The CDR3 region is CASSLADREYTEAFF. Written as DNA, the CDR3 is TGTGCCAGCAGCTTAGCCGACAGGGAGTACACTGAAGCTTTCTTT.

The chain carries TRBV7-2 and TRBJ1-1, with D possibly being TRBD1 (5 bases). CDR1 SGHTA and CDR2 FQGNSA come from the germline V gene. The CDR3 totals 14 residues. Trimming took off 5 bases at V and 1 base at J, with 11 bases between the two ends. The CDR3 here is CASSRVTGNTEAFF. In DNA form, the CDR3 reads TGTGCCAGCAGCCGAGTTACAGGGAACACTGAAGCTTTCTTT.

This rearrangement joins TRBV10-3 to TRBJ2-2; 7 positions agree with TRBD1. Losses at the gene ends were 7 bases for V and 4 bases for J; bases not matched to a gene: 12. Looked up from germline, CDR1 is ENHRY and CDR2 is SYGVKD. The CDR3 is made up of 16 amino acids. The DNA for the CDR3 is TGTGCCATCAAGGAAGGGAGACAGGGCGGCACCGGGGAGCTGTTTTTT. Residues: CAIKEGRQGGTGELFF.